This T cell receptor beta chain was documented in a study of spatial heterogeneity in lung cancer. Study-wide background: Where available, sequencing covered follow-up PBMC samples, taken at a median of roughly 22 months after resection. Alpha-chain sequences were detected in numbers that were consistently lower than beta-chain sequences. General study findings and limits: Blood carried ubiquitous expanded tumor TCRs more at resection than follow-up.

The time point here: blood at routine non-recurrence follow-up after resection. Unsorted tumor, nontumor lung tissue or cryopreserved PBMC supplied the whole RNA. Individually, TCR cDNA molecules were each labelled with a unique molecular identifier. MiXCR, applied by TCRdb to the 5' RACE reads, yields one record per CDR3 protein. The sample has roughly 120,000 distinct CDR3 sequences; about 12% are singletons. The germline V gene has CDR1 DFQATT and CDR2 SNEGSKA (reference sequence). CDR3 size: 13 residues. V dropped 3 bases and J dropped 7; count of bases not matched to a gene: 4. This clonotype occurred many times. Its antigen is as yet unknown.

Sequencing used PBMCs, obtained at follow-up. This clonotype originated in a male donor with early-stage non-small cell lung cancer. The J gene is TRBJ2-1, the V gene TRBV20-1, with 9 nucleotides matching TRBD2. The DNA of the CDR3 is TGCAGTGCTAGTAGCGGGGGACCTAATGAGCAGTTCTTC. Translated, it gives CSASSGGPNEQFF.